The T cell receptor (beta chain) described here comes from a study of T-cell memory formation after mild COVID-19. Via MiXCR, TCRdb re-called the 5' RACE reads, giving one row per CDR3 protein. The table records about half a million distinct CDR3 sequences, around a sixth of them present only once. Trimming took off 3 bases at V and 3 bases at J, with 12 bases between the two ends. CDR1 is SEHNR, CDR2 FQNEAQ, per germline (reference sequence). This CDR3 comprises 14 residues. The rearrangement uses TRBV7-9 and TRBJ2-7; TRBD1 or TRBD2 may be the D gene (6 bases each). Specimen: PBMCs or a T cell subset sorted from them (not recorded which). The TCR comes from an adult woman who had mild COVID-19 (a few samples of this study predate the infection). Cell type and time point are not known. In DNA form, the CDR3 reads TGTGCCAGCAGCTTCGGAGGGGGGCACTACGAGCAGTACTTC. The encoded protein is CASSFGGGHYEQYF. Variable domain in full (rest from reference TRBV7-9 and TRBJ2-7): DTGVSQNPRHKITKRGQNVTFRCDPISEHNRLYWYRQTLGQGPEFLTYFQNEAQLEKSRLLSDRFSAERPKGSFSTLEIQRTEQGDSAMYLCASSFGGGHYEQYFGPGTRLTVT.